The T cell receptor (beta chain) under discussion was sequenced for a study of shared clonotypes between healthy human individuals. Notes on the study in general: Sharing across four donors was highest in naive CD4 (roughly 5%) and lowest in memory CD8 (0.4%).

The germline gives CDR1 SGHNT, CDR2 YYREEE (reference sequence). V trimming: 4 bases; J trimming: 1 base; junction bases outside the gene matches: 10. This CDR3 spans 16 amino acids. On this clone: Its cognate antigen is unknown.

Recent acute infections and vaccinations were absent in the healthy HIV-negative adult donors. The authors split each subset's genomic DNA evenly across several immunoSEQ plates. Assay: immunoSEQ multiplex PCR; the TCRdb copy retains only in-frame clones and omits some. The sample lists about 1,500,000 clones, approximately 97% occurring once. This receptor was identified in a man between 25 and 39 years old in good health. The V gene is TRBV5-4, the J gene TRBJ2-5; TRBD1 agrees at 7 bases. What was sequenced was naive CD4+ T cells sorted from blood. Stated subset: CD45RA+ positively selected. CDR3 sequence reads: CASSLLRGSSQETQYF. CDR3 nucleotides: TGTGCCAGCAGCCTACTCAGGGGGTCCTCCCAAGAGACCCAGTACTTC.